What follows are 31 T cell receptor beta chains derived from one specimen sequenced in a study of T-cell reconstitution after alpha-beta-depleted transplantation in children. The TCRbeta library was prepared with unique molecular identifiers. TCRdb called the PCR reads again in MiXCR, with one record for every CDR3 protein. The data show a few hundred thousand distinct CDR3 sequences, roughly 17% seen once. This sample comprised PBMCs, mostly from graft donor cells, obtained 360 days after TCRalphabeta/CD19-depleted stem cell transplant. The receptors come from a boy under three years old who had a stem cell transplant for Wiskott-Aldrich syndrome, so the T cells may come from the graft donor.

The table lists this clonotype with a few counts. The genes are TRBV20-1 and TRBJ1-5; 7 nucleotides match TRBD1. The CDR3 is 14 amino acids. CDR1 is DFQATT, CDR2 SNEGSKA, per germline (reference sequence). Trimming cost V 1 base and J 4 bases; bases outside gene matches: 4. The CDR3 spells CSARVGGGNQPQHF. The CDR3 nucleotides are TGCAGTGCTAGAGTAGGGGGCGGGAATCAGCCCCAGCATTTT.

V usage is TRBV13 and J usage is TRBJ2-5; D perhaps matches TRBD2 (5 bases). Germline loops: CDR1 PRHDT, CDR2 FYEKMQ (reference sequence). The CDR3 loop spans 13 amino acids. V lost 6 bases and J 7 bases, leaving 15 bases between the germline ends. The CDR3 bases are TGTGCCAGCAGTTCCCGACTAAACTGGACCCAGTACTTC. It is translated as CASSSRLNWTQYF.

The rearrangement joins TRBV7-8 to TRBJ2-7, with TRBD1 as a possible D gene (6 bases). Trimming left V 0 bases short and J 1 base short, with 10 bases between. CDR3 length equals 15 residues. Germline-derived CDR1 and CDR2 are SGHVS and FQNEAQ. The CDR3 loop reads CASSLARTDSYEQYF. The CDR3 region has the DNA TGTGCCAGCAGCTTAGCGAGGACAGATTCCTACGAGCAGTACTTC.

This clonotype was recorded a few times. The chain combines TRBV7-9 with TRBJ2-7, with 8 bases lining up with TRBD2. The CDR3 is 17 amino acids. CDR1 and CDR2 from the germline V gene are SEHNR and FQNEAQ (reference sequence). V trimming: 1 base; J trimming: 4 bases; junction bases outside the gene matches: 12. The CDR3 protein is CASSLVGGLGPLYEQYF. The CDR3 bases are TGTGCCAGCAGCTTAGTCGGGGGACTAGGACCACTGTACGAGCAGTACTTC.

The CDR3 coding sequence is TGTGCCAGCAGCCAAGATCCAGCGGGCATATCCTACAATGAGCAGTTCTTC. Encoded protein: CASSQDPAGISYNEQFF. The chain links TRBV3-1 to TRBJ2-1; D possibly corresponds to TRBD2 (6 bases). The CDR3 covers 17 residues. V was trimmed by 0 bases and J by 1 base, leaving 13 bases between them. Per germline, CDR1 LGHDT and CDR2 YNNKEL (reference sequence).

The CDR3 DNA follows: TGTGCCAGCAGCAAAGTGGCGACCCAGCATTTT. It specifies CASSKVATQHF. This chain links TRBV21-1 with TRBJ1-5. TRBV21-1 is deemed a pseudogene. This CDR3 has 11 residues.

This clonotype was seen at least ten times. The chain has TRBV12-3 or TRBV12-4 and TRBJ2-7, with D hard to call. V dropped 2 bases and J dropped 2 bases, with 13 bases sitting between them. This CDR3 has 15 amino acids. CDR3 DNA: TGTGCCAGCAGTTTAAGGTTCCGAGGACCCTACGAGCAGTACTTC. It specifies CASSLRFRGPYEQYF.

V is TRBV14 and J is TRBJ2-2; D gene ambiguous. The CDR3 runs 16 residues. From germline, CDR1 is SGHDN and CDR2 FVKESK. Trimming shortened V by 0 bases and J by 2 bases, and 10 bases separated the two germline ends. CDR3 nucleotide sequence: TGTGCCAGCAGCCAAGATTCACAGCCCAACACCGGGGAGCTGTTTTTT. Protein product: CASSQDSQPNTGELFF.

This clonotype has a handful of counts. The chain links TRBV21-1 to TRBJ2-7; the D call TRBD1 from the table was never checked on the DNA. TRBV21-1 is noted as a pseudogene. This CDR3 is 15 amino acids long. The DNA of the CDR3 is TGTGCCAGCAGCGGCCCCGGGACAGGGGAAACCGAGCAGTACTTC. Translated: CASSGPGTGETEQYF.

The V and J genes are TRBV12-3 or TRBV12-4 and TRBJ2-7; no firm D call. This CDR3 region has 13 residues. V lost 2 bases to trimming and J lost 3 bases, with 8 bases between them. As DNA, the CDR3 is TGTGCCAGCAGTTTATTGAACGGCTACGAGCAGTACTTC. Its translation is CASSLLNGYEQYF.

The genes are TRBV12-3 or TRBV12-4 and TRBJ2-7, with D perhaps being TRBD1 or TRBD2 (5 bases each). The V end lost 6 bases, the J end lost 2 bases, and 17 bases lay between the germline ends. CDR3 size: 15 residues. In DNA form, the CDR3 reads TGTGCCAGCAGCACGGGGCGGGTGGGGGCCTACGAGCAGTACTTC. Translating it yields CASSTGRVGAYEQYF.

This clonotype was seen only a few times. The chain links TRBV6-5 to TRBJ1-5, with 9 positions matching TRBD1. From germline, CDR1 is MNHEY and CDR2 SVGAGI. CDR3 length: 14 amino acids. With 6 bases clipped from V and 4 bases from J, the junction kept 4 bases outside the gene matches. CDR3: CASSGTGRNQPQHF. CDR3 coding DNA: TGTGCCAGCAGCGGGACAGGGCGAAATCAGCCCCAGCATTTT.

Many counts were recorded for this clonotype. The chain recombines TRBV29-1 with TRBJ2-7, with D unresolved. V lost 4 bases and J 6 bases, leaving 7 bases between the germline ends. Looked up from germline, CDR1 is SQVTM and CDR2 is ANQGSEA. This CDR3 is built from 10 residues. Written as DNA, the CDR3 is TGCAGCGTTGTGGGGATCGAGCAGTACTTC. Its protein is CSVVGIEQYF.

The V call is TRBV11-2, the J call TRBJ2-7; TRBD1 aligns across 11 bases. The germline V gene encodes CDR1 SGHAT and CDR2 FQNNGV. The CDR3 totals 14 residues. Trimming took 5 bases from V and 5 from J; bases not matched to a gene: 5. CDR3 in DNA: TGTGCCAGCAGCGTACCGGGACAGGGGGACGAGCAGTACTTC. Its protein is CASSVPGQGDEQYF. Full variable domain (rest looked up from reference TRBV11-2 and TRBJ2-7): EAGVAQSPRYKIIEKRQSVAFWCNPISGHATLYWYQQILGQGPKLLIQFQNNGVVDDSQLPKDRFSAERLKGVDSTLKIQPAKLEDSAVYLCASSVPGQGDEQYFGPGTRLTVT.

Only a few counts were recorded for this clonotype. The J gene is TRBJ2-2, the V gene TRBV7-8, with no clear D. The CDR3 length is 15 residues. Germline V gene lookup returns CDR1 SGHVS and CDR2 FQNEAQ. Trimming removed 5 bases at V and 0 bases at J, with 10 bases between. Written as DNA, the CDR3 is TGTGCCAGCAGCCAGGACGGCGCGAACACCGGGGAGCTGTTTTTT. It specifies CASSQDGANTGELFF.

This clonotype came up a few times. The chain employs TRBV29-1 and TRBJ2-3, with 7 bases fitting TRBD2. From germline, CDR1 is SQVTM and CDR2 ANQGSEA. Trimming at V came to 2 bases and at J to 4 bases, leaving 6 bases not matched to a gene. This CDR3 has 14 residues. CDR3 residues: CSVERGGSPDTQYF. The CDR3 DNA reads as TGCAGCGTTGAACGAGGCGGGAGCCCAGATACGCAGTATTTT.

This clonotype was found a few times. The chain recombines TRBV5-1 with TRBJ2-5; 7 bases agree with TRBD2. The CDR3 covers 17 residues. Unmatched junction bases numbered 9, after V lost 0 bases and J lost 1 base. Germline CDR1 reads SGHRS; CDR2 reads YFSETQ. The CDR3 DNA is TGCGCCAGCAGCTTGGATGCTAGCGGAAACCTCCAAGAGACCCAGTACTTC. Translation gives CASSLDASGNLQETQYF.

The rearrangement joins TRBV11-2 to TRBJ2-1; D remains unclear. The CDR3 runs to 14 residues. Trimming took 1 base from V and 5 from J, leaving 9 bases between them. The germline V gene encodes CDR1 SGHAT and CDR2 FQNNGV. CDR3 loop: CASSLASPDNEQFF. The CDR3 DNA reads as TGTGCCAGCAGCTTAGCCAGTCCCGACAATGAGCAGTTCTTC.

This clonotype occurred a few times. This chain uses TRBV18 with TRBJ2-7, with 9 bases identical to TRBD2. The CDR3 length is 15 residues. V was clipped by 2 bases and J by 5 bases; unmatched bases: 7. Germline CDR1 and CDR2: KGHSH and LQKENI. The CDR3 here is CASSPSSGRANEQYF. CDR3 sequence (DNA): TGTGCCAGCTCACCAAGTAGCGGGAGAGCGAACGAGCAGTACTTC.

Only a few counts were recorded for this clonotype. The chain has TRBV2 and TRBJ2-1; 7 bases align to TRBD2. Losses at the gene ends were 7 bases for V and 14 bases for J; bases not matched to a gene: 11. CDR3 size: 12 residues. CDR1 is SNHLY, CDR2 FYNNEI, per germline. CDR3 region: CASTPEWGREFF. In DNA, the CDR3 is TGTGCCAGCACCCCCGAATGGGGGAGGGAGTTCTTC.

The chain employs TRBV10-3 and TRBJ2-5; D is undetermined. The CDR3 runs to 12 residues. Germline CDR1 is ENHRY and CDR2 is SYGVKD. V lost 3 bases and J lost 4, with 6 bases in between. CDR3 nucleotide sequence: TGTGCCATCAGTGATAGGCGAGAGACCCAGTACTTC. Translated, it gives CAISDRRETQYF.

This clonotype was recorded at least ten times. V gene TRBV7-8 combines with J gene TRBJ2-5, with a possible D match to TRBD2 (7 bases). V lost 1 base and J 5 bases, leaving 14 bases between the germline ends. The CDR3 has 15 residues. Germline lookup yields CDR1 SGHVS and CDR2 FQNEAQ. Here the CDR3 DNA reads TGTGCCAGCAGCTTAGTCGGGGGGCGGTGGGAGACCCAGTACTTC. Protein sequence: CASSLVGGRWETQYF.

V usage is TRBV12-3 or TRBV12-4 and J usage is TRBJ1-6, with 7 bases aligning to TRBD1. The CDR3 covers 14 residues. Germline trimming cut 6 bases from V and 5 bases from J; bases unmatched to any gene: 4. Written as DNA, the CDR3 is TGTGCCAGCAGAACTACAGGGGATAATTCACCCCTCCACTTT. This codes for CASRTTGDNSPLHF.

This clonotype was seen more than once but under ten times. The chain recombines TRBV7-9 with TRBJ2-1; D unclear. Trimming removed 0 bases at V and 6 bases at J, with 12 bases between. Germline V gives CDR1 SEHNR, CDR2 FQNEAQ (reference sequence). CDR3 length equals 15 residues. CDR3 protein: CASSLAQPWVNEQFF. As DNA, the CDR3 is TGTGCCAGCAGCTTAGCCCAGCCCTGGGTCAATGAGCAGTTCTTC.

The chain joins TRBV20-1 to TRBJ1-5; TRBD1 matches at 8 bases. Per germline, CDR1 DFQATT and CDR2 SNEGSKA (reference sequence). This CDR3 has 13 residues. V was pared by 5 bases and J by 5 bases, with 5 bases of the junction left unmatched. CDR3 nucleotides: TGCAGTGCTTTGACAGGGGCCTATCAGCCCCAGCATTTT. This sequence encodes CSALTGAYQPQHF.

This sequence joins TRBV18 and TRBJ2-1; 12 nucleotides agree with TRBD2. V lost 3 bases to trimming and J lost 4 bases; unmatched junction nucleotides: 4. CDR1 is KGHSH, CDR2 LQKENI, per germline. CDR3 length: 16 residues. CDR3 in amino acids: CASSPITSGRYNEQFF. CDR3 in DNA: TGTGCCAGCTCACCCATAACTAGCGGGAGGTACAATGAGCAGTTCTTC.

This CDR3 reads CAITNRDRARNEQFF. CDR3 nucleotides: TGTGCCATCACCAACCGGGACAGGGCCCGCAATGAGCAGTTCTTC. This chain links TRBV10-3 with TRBJ2-1; 9 bases map to TRBD1. V was clipped by 7 bases and J by 6 bases; unmatched bases: 10. The CDR3 extends over 15 amino acids. CDR1 ENHRY and CDR2 SYGVKD come from the germline V gene.

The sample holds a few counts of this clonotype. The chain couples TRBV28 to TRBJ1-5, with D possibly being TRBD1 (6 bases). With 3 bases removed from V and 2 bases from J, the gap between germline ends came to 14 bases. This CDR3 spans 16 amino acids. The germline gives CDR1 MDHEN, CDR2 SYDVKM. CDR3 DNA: TGTGCCAGCAGTTTCTGGGGGGCACTACGCAATCAGCCCCAGCATTTT. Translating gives CASSFWGALRNQPQHF.

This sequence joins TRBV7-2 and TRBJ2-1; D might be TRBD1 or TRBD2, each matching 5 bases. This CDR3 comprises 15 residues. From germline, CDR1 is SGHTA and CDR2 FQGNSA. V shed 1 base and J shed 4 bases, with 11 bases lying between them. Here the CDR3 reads CASSLDRGHYNEQFF. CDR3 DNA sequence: TGTGCCAGCAGCTTAGACCGGGGCCATTACAATGAGCAGTTCTTC.

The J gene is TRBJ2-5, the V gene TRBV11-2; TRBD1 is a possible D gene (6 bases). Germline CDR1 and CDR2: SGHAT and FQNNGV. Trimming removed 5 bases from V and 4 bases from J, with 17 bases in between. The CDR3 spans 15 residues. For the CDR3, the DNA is TGTGCCAGCAGCACCTACAGGGAGCTTGGAGAGACCCAGTACTTC. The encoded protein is CASSTYRELGETQYF.

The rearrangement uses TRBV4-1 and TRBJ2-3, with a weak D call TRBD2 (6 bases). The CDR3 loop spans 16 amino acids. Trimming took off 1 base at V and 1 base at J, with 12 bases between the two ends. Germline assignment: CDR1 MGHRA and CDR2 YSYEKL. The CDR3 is CASSQAPGLRTDTQYF. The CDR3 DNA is TGCGCCAGCAGCCAAGCCCCGGGACTGCGCACAGATACGCAGTATTTT.